The 32 T cell receptor beta chains given below trace back to one sample, sequenced in a study of CD8 T cells in Susac syndrome. RNA was extracted with the RNeasy kit, and a quantity of roughly 0.45 to 1 ug was reverse transcribed using random hexamers. MiXCR, run by TCRdb on the immunoSEQ multiplex PCR reads, gives a single entry per CDR3 protein. Of 200,000 or so distinct CDR3 sequences in the sample, approximately 94% were seen once. What was sequenced was CD4+ T cells from PBMCs. These TCRs come from a human donor with multiple sclerosis.

The rearrangement links TRBV4-2 to TRBJ2-3, with D unclear. Trimming removed 2 bases from V and 4 bases from J, with 4 bases in between. CDR1 and CDR2 from the germline V gene are LGHNA and YNFKEQ. The CDR3 has 12 amino acids. CDR3 region: CASSQNSDTQYF. In DNA, the CDR3 is TGTGCCAGCAGCCAAAACTCAGATACGCAGTATTTT.

The gene calls are TRBV11-3 and TRBJ1-2; 10 bases agree with TRBD1. CDR1 and CDR2 from the germline V gene are SGHNT and YENEEA. Germline trimming cut 4 bases from V and 2 bases from J; bases unmatched to any gene: 4. The CDR3 has 15 amino acids. Here the CDR3 DNA reads TGTGCCAGCAGCTCAGGGACAGGGGTAAACTATGGCTACACCTTC. Residues: CASSSGTGVNYGYTF.

This clonotype was observed a handful of times. V usage is TRBV30 and J usage is TRBJ2-7, with D possibly called TRBD1 or TRBD2 (5 bases each). V gave up 8 bases and J gave up 6 bases, with 14 bases separating them. CDR3 length equals 11 residues. The germline CDR1 and CDR2 sequences are GTSNPN and SVGIG (reference sequence). The CDR3 loop is CARGSGTEQYF. In DNA form, the CDR3 reads TGTGCCCGCGGGTCGGGGACCGAGCAGTACTTC.

The chain couples TRBV4-3 to TRBJ2-1, with TRBD1 matching over 7 bases. The CDR3 totals 16 residues. V trimming: 4 bases; J trimming: 2 bases; junction bases outside the gene matches: 8. The germline V gene has CDR1 LGHNA and CDR2 YSLEER. CDR3 bases: TGCGCCAGCAGCCGGATGACAGGGTTCCCCTACAATGAGCAGTTCTTC. This translates into CASSRMTGFPYNEQFF.

This rearrangement joins TRBV20-1 to TRBJ2-1; 14 bases agree with TRBD2. From germline, CDR1 is DFQATT and CDR2 SNEGSKA (reference sequence). There are 17 residues in the CDR3. V shed 6 bases and J 9 bases; nucleotides not matched to a gene: 16. The CDR3 coding sequence is TGCAGTGCAACCTCGCCCAGGACTAGCGGGGGGACAGGTGAGCAGTTCTTC. This translates into CSATSPRTSGGTGEQFF.

This chain connects TRBV7-9 to TRBJ2-2; the D is unclear. Between the trimmed V and J ends, which lost 0 bases and 4 bases, there was a span of 12 bases. The CDR3 loop spans 16 amino acids. CDR1 and CDR2 from the germline V gene are SEHNR and FQNEAQ (reference sequence). CDR3 coding DNA: TGTGCCAGCAGCTTAGCGGTGATAGAGACCACCGGGGAGCTGTTTTTT. It encodes CASSLAVIETTGELFF.

The chain carries TRBV29-1 and TRBJ1-2; 9 nucleotides align to TRBD1. This CDR3 has 13 residues. Germline values: CDR1 SQVTM, CDR2 ANQGSEA. V shed 4 bases and J 4 bases; nucleotides not matched to a gene: 4. CDR3 bases: TGCAGCGTTGTGCAACAGGGGGCCTATGGCTACACCTTC. Its translation is CSVVQQGAYGYTF.

The J gene is TRBJ1-6, the V gene TRBV3-1; D is unresolved. V lost 1 base and J 8 bases, leaving 6 bases between the germline ends. The CDR3 extends over 13 amino acids. Germline V gene data show CDR1 as LGHDT and CDR2 as YNNKEL (reference sequence). The CDR3 DNA reads as TGTGCCAGCAGCCAAGTACCGGATTCACCCCTCCACTTT. Translated, it gives CASSQVPDSPLHF.

CDR3 in DNA: TGTGCCAGCAGCTTAGCGCAGGGCCAAGAGACCCAGTACTTC. Translation: CASSLAQGQETQYF. The rearrangement uses TRBV7-9 and TRBJ2-5, with a weak D call TRBD1 (5 bases). Trimming took off 0 bases at V and 1 base at J, with 6 bases between the two ends. Germline loops: CDR1 SEHNR, CDR2 FQNEAQ (reference sequence). This CDR3 spans 14 amino acids.

For the CDR3, the DNA is TGTGCCAGCAGCCAAGATGCTAGGCAACCTTACAATGAGCAGTTCTTC. Encoded protein: CASSQDARQPYNEQFF. The V call is TRBV4-2, the J call TRBJ2-1; D is undetermined. Deletions cut 0 bases from V and 4 bases from J, with 13 bases between. CDR3 size: 16 residues. The germline V gene has CDR1 LGHNA and CDR2 YNFKEQ.

This chain connects TRBV12-3 or TRBV12-4 to TRBJ1-6, with D perhaps matching TRBD1 (5 bases). Trimming shortened V by 6 bases and J by 7 bases, and 10 bases separated the two germline ends. The CDR3 totals 13 residues. The CDR3 region has the DNA TGTGCCAGCAGCCGGGACCGGAATTCACCCCTCCACTTT. Amino acids: CASSRDRNSPLHF.

This clonotype appeared once. The chain has TRBV7-9 and TRBJ2-2; 10 nucleotides match TRBD1. The CDR3 has 16 residues. V gave up 6 bases and J gave up 2 bases; unmatched junction bases: 6. CDR1 is SEHNR and CDR2 is FQNEAQ in the germline V gene (reference sequence). CDR3 nucleotides: TGTGCCAGCAGAGGGACAGGGGCCCTTAACACCGGGGAGCTGTTTTTT. Translating it yields CASRGTGALNTGELFF.

The V and J genes are TRBV20-1 and TRBJ2-1; TRBD1 matches 7 bases. Looked up from germline, CDR1 is DFQATT and CDR2 is SNEGSKA (reference sequence). V lost 6 bases to trimming and J lost 8 bases; unmatched junction nucleotides: 7. The CDR3 extends over 12 amino acids. The CDR3 region has the DNA TGCAGTGCCACCGACAGGGCGGATGAGCAGTTCTTC. Translating gives CSATDRADEQFF.

The gene calls are TRBV7-2 and TRBJ2-5, with 10 bases fitting TRBD1. The germline V gene has CDR1 SGHTA and CDR2 FQGNSA. Trimming cost V 4 bases and J 4 bases; bases outside gene matches: 6. CDR3 length equals 15 residues. CDR3 bases: TGTGCCAGCAGCTCAGGACAGGGGGTACGAGAGACCCAGTACTTC. Residues: CASSSGQGVRETQYF.

Only one count was recorded for this clonotype. CDR3 protein: CSAGRGPGQPQHF. The CDR3 DNA reads TGCAGTGCTGGGAGGGGGCCCGGCCAGCCCCAGCATTTT. The rearrangement links TRBV20-1 to TRBJ1-5; TRBD1 agrees at 7 bases. The germline V gene has CDR1 DFQATT and CDR2 SNEGSKA (reference sequence). The CDR3 runs 13 residues. With 5 bases clipped from V and 7 bases from J, the junction kept 8 bases outside the gene matches.

This sequence joins TRBV2 and TRBJ2-1; D gene uncertain. The germline V gene encodes CDR1 SNHLY and CDR2 FYNNEI. The CDR3 runs to 13 residues. Trimming removed 3 bases at V and 3 bases at J, with 6 bases between. The CDR3 loop reads CASSDRNYNEQFF. CDR3 sequence (DNA): TGTGCCAGCAGTGACCGGAACTACAATGAGCAGTTCTTC.

The CDR3 nucleotides read TGCAGTGCTGCGGACACCCCTATCCCTTTCGAGCAGTACTTC. Translated: CSAADTPIPFEQYF. V gene TRBV20-1 combines with J gene TRBJ2-7; D is possibly TRBD1 (5 bases). Germline CDR1 reads DFQATT; CDR2 reads SNEGSKA (reference sequence). This CDR3 has 14 amino acids. V was pared by 5 bases and J by 6 bases, with 20 bases between.

This clonotype has a single count. V gene TRBV18 combines with J gene TRBJ1-2, with 9 nucleotides matching TRBD1. V lost 4 bases and J lost 3; bases outside the gene matches: 6. The CDR3 covers 15 residues. CDR1 is KGHSH, CDR2 LQKENI, per germline. CDR3 nucleotides: TGTGCCAGCTCACAAACAGGGGGCGCCGACTATGGCTACACCTTC. As protein: CASSQTGGADYGYTF. Variable domain in full (rest from reference TRBV18 and TRBJ1-2): NAGVMQNPRHLVRRRGQEARLRCSPMKGHSHVYWYRQLPEEGLKFMVYLQKENIIDESGMPKERFSAEFPKEGPSILRIQQVVRGDSAAYFCASSQTGGADYGYTFGSGTRLTVV.

The chain combines TRBV29-1 with TRBJ2-5; TRBD1 matches 11 bases. This CDR3 is built from 15 residues. Looked up from germline, CDR1 is SQVTM and CDR2 is ANQGSEA. With V trimmed by 4 bases and J by 3 bases, 7 bases remained unmatched. The CDR3 here is CSVGAMGQGEETQYF. The CDR3 DNA reads TGCAGCGTTGGGGCAATGGGACAGGGGGAAGAGACCCAGTACTTC.

The rearrangement uses TRBV4-1 and TRBJ2-5; no clear D gene. V was shortened by 6 bases and J by 2 bases, with 10 bases between the two germline ends. There are 13 residues in the CDR3. CDR1 and CDR2 (germline): MGHRA, YSYEKL. The CDR3 DNA is TGCGCCAGCAGTCCCTTTCGGCAAGAGACCCAGTACTTC. Its translation is CASSPFRQETQYF.

The genes are TRBV7-2 and TRBJ2-1; D unclear. Germline CDR1 SGHTA, CDR2 FQGNSA. The CDR3 contains 15 residues. V lost 2 bases and J lost 2, with 10 bases in between. CDR3 nucleotide sequence: TGTGCCAGCAGCTTATCTACGGGTACCTACAATGAGCAGTTCTTC. This codes for CASSLSTGTYNEQFF.

V usage is TRBV7-2 and J usage is TRBJ1-6; no reliable D call. The germline gives CDR1 SGHTA, CDR2 FQGNSA. V shed 4 bases and J shed 9 bases, with 16 bases lying between them. This CDR3 comprises 15 residues. The CDR3 sequence: CASSSAKGGISPLHF. CDR3 nucleotides: TGTGCCAGCAGCTCTGCCAAGGGAGGTATTTCACCCCTCCACTTT. Complete variable domain (other parts from reference TRBV7-2 and TRBJ1-6): GAGVSQSPSNKVTEKGKDVELRCDPISGHTALYWYRQSLGQGLEFLIYFQGNSAPDKSGLPSDRFSAERTGGSVSTLTIQRTQQEDSAVYLCASSSAKGGISPLHFGNGTRLTVT.

CDR3 loop: CASSLGQGKQPQHF. The DNA of the CDR3 is TGTGCCAGCAGCTTAGGACAGGGTAAACAGCCCCAGCATTTT. V and J are TRBV5-6 and TRBJ1-5; 8 positions agree with TRBD1. The germline gives CDR1 SGHDT, CDR2 YYEEEE. The CDR3 has 14 residues. J was trimmed by 7 bases and V by 2 bases; bases with no gene match: 5. The full variable domain, with the rest looked up from reference TRBV5-6 and TRBJ1-5, is DAGVTQSPTHLIKTRGQQVTLRCSPKSGHDTVSWYQQALGQGPQFIFQYYEEEERQRGNFPDRFSGHQFPNYSSELNVNALLLGDSALYLCASSLGQGKQPQHFGDGTRLSIL.

The V gene is TRBV6-2 or TRBV6-3, the J gene TRBJ2-3, with 10 bases lining up with TRBD2. CDR1 and CDR2 (germline): MNHEY, SVGEGT. V dropped 6 bases and J dropped 7; count of bases not matched to a gene: 13. The CDR3 is made up of 16 amino acids. The CDR3 DNA reads as TGTGCCAGCAGGCCCCTCCGGCGTAGCGGGGGGAATACGCAGTATTTT. It is translated as CASRPLRRSGGNTQYF.

This rearrangement joins TRBV27 to TRBJ1-1; D ambiguous. CDR3 length equals 13 residues. V lost 5 bases and J 6 bases, leaving 13 bases between the germline ends. Germline CDR1 and CDR2: MNHEY and SMNVEV (reference sequence). Here the CDR3 DNA reads TGTGCCAGCAGTATCCTCTCGAGGGCTGAAGCTTTCTTT. This encodes CASSILSRAEAFF.

V is TRBV2 and J is TRBJ2-3; the D is unclear. Germline V gene data show CDR1 as SNHLY and CDR2 as FYNNEI. The V end was cut by 6 bases, the J end by 4 bases, with 14 bases between. The CDR3 is made up of 14 amino acids. The CDR3 nucleotides are TGTGCCAGCAGCCTAGAAGACCTCCCAGATACGCAGTATTTT. The encoded protein is CASSLEDLPDTQYF.

V gene TRBV28 combines with J gene TRBJ1-5; D gene ambiguous. Trimming pared 5 bases from V and 5 bases from J, leaving 16 bases between. The CDR3 runs to 15 residues. The germline CDR1 and CDR2 sequences are MDHEN and SYDVKM. This chain's CDR3 is CASSSRPGPHQPQHF. The CDR3 coding sequence is TGTGCCAGCAGTAGCCGCCCAGGTCCCCATCAGCCCCAGCATTTT.

The rearrangement links TRBV10-3 to TRBJ2-7, with D possibly being TRBD1 or TRBD2 (5 bases each). The CDR3 is made up of 11 amino acids. With 0 bases removed from V and 8 bases from J, the gap between germline ends came to 5 bases. Germline V CDR1 and CDR2: ENHRY, SYGVKD. The CDR3 is CAISESGQQYF. The CDR3 bases are TGTGCCATCAGTGAGTCGGGACAGCAGTACTTC.

The gene calls are TRBV30 and TRBJ1-2, with 8 nucleotides matching TRBD1. In germline, CDR1 is GTSNPN, CDR2 SVGIG (reference sequence). This CDR3 comprises 14 residues. Germline trimming cut 5 bases from V and 4 bases from J; bases unmatched to any gene: 9. CDR3 sequence: CAWRFRTGTYGYTF. In DNA form, the CDR3 reads TGTGCCTGGCGCTTTAGGACAGGGACCTATGGCTACACCTTC.

The chain uses TRBV12-3 or TRBV12-4 and TRBJ2-1, with D possibly being TRBD1 (6 bases). V gave up 5 bases and J gave up 0 bases, with 20 bases separating them. The length of the CDR3 is 18 residues. CDR3 protein: CASSPTGTGWDSYNEQFF. The CDR3 DNA follows: TGTGCCAGCAGTCCTACCGGAACAGGGTGGGACTCCTACAATGAGCAGTTCTTC.

This clonotype showed up just a few times. The chain uses TRBV2 and TRBJ2-5; D uncertain. The CDR3 totals 11 residues. V lost 4 bases and J lost 5, with 5 bases in between. Germline values: CDR1 SNHLY, CDR2 FYNNEI. CDR3 nucleotide sequence: TGTGCCAGCAGTGTTGAGGAGACCCAGTACTTC. This sequence encodes CASSVEETQYF.

The rearrangement joins TRBV20-1 to TRBJ1-1; D not resolved. Trimming shortened V by 3 bases and J by 0 bases, and 5 bases separated the two germline ends. This CDR3 is built from 12 residues. Germline CDR1 DFQATT, CDR2 SNEGSKA (reference sequence). The CDR3 protein is CSARRVNTEAFF. The CDR3 DNA is TGCAGTGCTAGGCGTGTGAACACTGAAGCTTTCTTT.